The clone carrying this T cell receptor beta chain was seen repeatedly, ten times or more. Its antigen remains unidentified. Trimming stripped 3 bases from V and 4 bases from J, with 15 bases between. CDR1 is DFQATT and CDR2 is SNEGSKA in the germline V gene (reference sequence). This CDR3 comprises 14 residues. Each TCR cDNA molecule bore a unique molecular identifier. TCRdb processed the 5' RACE reads anew with MiXCR; each CDR3 protein has one entry. The data contain more than 20,000 distinct CDR3 sequences, just over 4.5% of them singletons. The data were taken from a study of spatial heterogeneity in lung cancer. Study-wide context: In the raw reads, each unique TCR and UMI combination was present more than ten times on average.

Findings of the study overall: Blood contained ubiquitous expanded tumor TCRs more at resection than at follow-up.

Regarding time point: sample taken at primary tumor resection. Tumor, nontumor lung or frozen PBMC supplied whole RNA that was sequenced unsorted. The donors comprised about 74 untreated early-stage non-small cell lung cancer patients. The V and J genes are TRBV20-1 and TRBJ1-1, with D possibly being TRBD1 (6 bases). The TCR originated in a male donor with early-stage non-small cell lung cancer. The material was PBMCs, obtained at surgery. The CDR3 DNA is TGCAGTGCTAGCGCAGGCAGGGGTAGCACTGAAGCTTTCTTT. Its translation: CSASAGRGSTEAFF.